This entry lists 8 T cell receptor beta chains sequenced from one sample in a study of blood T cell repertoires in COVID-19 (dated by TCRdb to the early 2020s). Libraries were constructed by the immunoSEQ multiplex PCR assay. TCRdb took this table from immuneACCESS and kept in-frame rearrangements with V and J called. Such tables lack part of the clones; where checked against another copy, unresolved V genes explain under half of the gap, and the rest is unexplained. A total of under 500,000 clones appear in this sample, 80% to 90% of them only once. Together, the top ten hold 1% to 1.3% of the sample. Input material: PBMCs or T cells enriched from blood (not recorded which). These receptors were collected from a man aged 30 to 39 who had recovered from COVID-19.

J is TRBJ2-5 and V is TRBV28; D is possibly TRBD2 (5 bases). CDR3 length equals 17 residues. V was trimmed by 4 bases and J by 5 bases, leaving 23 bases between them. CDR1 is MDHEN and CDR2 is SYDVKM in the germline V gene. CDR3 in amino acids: CASSSTAAGRSWETQYF. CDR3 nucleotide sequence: TGTGCCAGCAGTTCCACCGCCGCGGGCCGCTCCTGGGAGACCCAGTACTTC.

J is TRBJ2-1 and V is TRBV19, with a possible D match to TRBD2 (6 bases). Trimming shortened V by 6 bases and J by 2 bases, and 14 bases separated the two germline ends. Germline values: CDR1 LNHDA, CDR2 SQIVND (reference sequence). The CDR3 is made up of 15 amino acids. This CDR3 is CASSDRAGTYNEQFF. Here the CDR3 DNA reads TGTGCCAGTAGCGATAGGGCGGGGACCTACAATGAGCAGTTCTTC.

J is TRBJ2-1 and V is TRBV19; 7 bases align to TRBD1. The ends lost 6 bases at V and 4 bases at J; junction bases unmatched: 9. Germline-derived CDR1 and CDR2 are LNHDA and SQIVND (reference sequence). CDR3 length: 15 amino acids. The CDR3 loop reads CASRETGTAYNEQFF. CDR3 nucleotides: TGTGCCAGTAGGGAGACCGGGACAGCTTACAATGAGCAGTTCTTC.

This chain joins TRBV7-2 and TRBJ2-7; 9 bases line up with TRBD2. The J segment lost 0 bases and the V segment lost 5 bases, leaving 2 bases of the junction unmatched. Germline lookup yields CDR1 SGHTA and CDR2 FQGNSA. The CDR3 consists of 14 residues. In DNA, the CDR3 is TGTGCCAGCAGCCGGACTAGCGACTCCTACGAGCAGTACTTC. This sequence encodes CASSRTSDSYEQYF. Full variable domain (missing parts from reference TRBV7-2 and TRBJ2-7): GAGVSQSPSNKVTEKGKDVELRCDPISGHTALYWYRQSLGQGLEFLIYFQGNSAPDKSGLPSDRFSAERTGGSVSTLTIQRTQQEDSAVYLCASSRTSDSYEQYFGPGTRLTVT.

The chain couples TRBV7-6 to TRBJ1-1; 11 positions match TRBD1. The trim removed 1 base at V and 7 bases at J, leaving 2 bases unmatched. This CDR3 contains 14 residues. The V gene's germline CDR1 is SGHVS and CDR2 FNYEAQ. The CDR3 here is CASSLGTGGDEAFF. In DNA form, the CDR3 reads TGTGCCAGCAGCTTAGGGACAGGGGGCGATGAAGCTTTCTTT. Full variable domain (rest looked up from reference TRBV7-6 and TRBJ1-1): GAGVSQSPRYKVTKRGQDVALRCDPISGHVSLYWYRQALGQGPEFLTYFNYEAQQDKSGLPNDRFSAERPEGSISTLTIQRTEQRDSAMYRCASSLGTGGDEAFFGQGTRLTVV.

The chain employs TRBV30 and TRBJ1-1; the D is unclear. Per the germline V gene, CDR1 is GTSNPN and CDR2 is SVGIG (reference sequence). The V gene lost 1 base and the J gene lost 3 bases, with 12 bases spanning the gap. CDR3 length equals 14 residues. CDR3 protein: CAWSATPGDTEAFF. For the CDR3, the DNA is TGTGCCTGGAGTGCAACCCCCGGGGACACTGAAGCTTTCTTT.

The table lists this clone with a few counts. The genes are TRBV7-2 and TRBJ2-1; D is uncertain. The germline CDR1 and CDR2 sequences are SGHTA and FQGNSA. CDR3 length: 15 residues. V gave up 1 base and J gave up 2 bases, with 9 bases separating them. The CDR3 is CASSLVLEAYNEQFF. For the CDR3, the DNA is TGTGCCAGCAGCTTAGTCCTTGAGGCCTACAATGAGCAGTTCTTC. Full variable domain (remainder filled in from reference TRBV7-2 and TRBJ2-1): GAGVSQSPSNKVTEKGKDVELRCDPISGHTALYWYRQSLGQGLEFLIYFQGNSAPDKSGLPSDRFSAERTGGSVSTLTIQRTQQEDSAVYLCASSLVLEAYNEQFFGPGTRLTVL.

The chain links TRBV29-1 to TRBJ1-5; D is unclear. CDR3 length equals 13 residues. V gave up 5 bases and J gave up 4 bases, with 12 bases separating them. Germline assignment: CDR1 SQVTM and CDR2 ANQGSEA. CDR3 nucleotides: TGCAGCGTTTCAGAAACCCCTAATCAGCCCCAGCATTTT. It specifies CSVSETPNQPQHF. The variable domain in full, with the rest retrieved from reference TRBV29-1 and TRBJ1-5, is SAVISQKPSRDICQRGTSLTIQCQVDSQVTMMFWYRQQPGQSLTLIATANQGSEATYESGFVIDKFPISRPNLTFSTLTVSNMSPEDSSIYLCSVSETPNQPQHFGDGTRLSIL.